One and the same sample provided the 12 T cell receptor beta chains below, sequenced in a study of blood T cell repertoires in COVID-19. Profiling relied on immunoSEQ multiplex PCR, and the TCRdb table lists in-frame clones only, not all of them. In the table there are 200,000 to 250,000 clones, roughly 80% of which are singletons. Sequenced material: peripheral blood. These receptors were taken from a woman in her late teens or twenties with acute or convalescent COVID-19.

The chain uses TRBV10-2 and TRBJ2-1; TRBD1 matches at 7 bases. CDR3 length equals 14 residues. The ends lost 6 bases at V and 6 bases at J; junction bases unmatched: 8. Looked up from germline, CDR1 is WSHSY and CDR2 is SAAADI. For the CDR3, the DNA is TGCGCCAGCAGGGCTTTGGGACAGATCAATGAGCAGTTCTTC. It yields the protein CASRALGQINEQFF.

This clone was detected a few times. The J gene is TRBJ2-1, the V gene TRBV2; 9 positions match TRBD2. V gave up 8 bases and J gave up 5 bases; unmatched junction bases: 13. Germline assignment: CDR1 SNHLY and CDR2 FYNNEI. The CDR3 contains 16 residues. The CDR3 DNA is TGTGCCAGCCGACTACTACTAGCGGGCCCCAACAATGAGCAGTTCTTC. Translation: CASRLLLAGPNNEQFF. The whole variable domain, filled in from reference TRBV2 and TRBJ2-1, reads EPEVTQTPSHQVTQMGQEVILRCVPISNHLYFYWYRQILGQKVEFLVSFYNNEISEKSEIFDDQFSVERPDGSNFTLKIRSTKLEDSAMYFCASRLLLAGPNNEQFFGPGTRLTVL.

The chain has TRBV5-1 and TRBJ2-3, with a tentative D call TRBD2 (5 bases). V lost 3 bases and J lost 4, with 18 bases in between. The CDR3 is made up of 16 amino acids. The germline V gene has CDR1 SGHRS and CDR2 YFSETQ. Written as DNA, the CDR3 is TGCGCCAGCAGCTGGCCATGGACCGAGGGAGCAGATACGCAGTATTTT. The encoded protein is CASSWPWTEGADTQYF.

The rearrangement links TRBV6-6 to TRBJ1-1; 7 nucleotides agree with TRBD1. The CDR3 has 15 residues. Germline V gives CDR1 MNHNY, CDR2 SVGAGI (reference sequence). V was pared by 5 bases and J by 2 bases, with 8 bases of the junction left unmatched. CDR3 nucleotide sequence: TGTGCCAGCAGTGATCGACAGGGAAGAAACACTGAAGCTTTCTTT. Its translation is CASSDRQGRNTEAFF.

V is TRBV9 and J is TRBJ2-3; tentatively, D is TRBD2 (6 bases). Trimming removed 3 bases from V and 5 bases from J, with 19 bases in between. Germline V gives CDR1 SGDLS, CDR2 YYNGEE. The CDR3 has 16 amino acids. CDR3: CASSASPTDGGDTQYF. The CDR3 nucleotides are TGTGCCAGCAGCGCCTCGCCGACGGACGGGGGAGATACGCAGTATTTT.

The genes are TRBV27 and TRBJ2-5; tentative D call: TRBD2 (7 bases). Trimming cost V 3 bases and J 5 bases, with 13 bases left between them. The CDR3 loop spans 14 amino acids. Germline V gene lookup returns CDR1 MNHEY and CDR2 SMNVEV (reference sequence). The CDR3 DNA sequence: TGTGCCAGCAGTTTTTTCCGGGGGGCGGAGACCCAGTACTTC. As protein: CASSFFRGAETQYF.

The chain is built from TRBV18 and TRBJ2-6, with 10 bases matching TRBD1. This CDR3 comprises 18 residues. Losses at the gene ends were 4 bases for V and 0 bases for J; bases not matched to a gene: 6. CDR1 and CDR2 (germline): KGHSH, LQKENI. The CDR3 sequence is CASSRAGTGASGANVLTF. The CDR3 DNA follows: TGTGCCAGCTCACGTGCCGGGACAGGGGCCTCTGGGGCCAACGTCCTGACTTTC. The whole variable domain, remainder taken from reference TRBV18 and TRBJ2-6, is NAGVMQNPRHLVRRRGQEARLRCSPMKGHSHVYWYRQLPEEGLKFMVYLQKENIIDESGMPKERFSAEFPKEGPSILRIQQVVRGDSAAYFCASSRAGTGASGANVLTFGAGSRLTVL.

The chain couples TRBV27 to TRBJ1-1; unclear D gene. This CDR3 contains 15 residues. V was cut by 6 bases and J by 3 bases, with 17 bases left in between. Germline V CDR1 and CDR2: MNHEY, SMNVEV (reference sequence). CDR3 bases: TGTGCCAGCAGCTCCCTCGGGGTTTTGGACACTGAAGCTTTCTTT. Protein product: CASSSLGVLDTEAFF.

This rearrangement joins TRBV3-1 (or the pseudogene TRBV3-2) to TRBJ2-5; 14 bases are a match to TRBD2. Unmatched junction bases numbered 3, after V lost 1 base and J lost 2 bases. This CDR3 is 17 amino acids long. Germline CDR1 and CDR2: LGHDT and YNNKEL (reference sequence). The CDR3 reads CASSQGLAGGLQETQYF. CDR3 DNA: TGTGCCAGCAGCCAAGGACTAGCGGGAGGGCTACAAGAGACCCAGTACTTC.

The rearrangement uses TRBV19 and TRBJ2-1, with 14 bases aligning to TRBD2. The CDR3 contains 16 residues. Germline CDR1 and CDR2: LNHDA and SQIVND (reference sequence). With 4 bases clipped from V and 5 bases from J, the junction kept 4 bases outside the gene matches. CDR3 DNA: TGTGCCAGTAGTACAACGGGACTAGCGGGGGACAATGAGCAGTTCTTC. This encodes CASSTTGLAGDNEQFF.

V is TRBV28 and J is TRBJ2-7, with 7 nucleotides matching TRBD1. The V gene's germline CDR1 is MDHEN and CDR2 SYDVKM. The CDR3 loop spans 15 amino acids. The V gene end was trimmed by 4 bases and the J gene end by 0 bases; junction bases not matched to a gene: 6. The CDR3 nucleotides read TGTGCCAGCAGTTCCCACAGGGGTCCCTCCTACGAGCAGTACTTC. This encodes CASSSHRGPSYEQYF.

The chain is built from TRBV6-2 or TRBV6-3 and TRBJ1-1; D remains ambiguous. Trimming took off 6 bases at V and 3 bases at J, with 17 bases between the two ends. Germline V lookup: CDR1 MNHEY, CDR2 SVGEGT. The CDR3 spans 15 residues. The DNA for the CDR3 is TGTGCCAGCAGCCCTTACGGAGAATTTTACACTGAAGCTTTCTTT. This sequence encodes CASSPYGEFYTEAFF.